These 12 T cell receptor beta chains came from one sample sequenced in a study of CD8 T cells in Susac syndrome. RNA in amounts of roughly 0.45 to 1 ug was reverse transcribed with random hexamers. MiXCR, applied by TCRdb to the immunoSEQ multiplex PCR reads, yields one record per CDR3 protein. The table shows 170,000 or so distinct CDR3 sequences, with 80% to 95% occurring only once. Sequencing used CD4+ T cells from PBMCs. The receptors here all came from a human donor with multiple sclerosis.

The rearrangement links TRBV14 to TRBJ2-7; tentative D call: TRBD1 (6 bases). Trimming removed 3 bases at V and 0 bases at J, with 9 bases between. The CDR3 has 14 residues. Germline assignment: CDR1 SGHDN and CDR2 FVKESK. In nucleotides, the CDR3 is TGTGCCAGCAGCCAGCAGGGGACCTCCTACGAGCAGTACTTC. It is translated as CASSQQGTSYEQYF.

On this clonotype: The junction does not match germline at one end; this may be a read error. The chain is built from TRBV7-7 and TRBJ1-3, with a weak D call TRBD1 (5 bases). The CDR3 sequence is 15 residues long. CDR1 is SSHAT, CDR2 FNYEAQ, per germline (reference sequence). CDR3 loop: CASSPGDAGGNTIYF. The CDR3 bases are TGTGCTAGCAGCCCGGGGGATGCGGGAGGAAACACCATATATTTT.

V usage is TRBV10-3 and J usage is TRBJ2-3; tentative D call: TRBD2 (6 bases). Germline V lookup: CDR1 ENHRY, CDR2 SYGVKD. V shed 3 bases and J shed 3 bases, with 13 bases lying between them. CDR3 size: 15 residues. CDR3 in DNA: TGTGCCATCAGTGATGGAAGGGACTCAACAGATACGCAGTATTTT. This codes for CAISDGRDSTDTQYF.

The rearrangement uses TRBV11-2 and TRBJ2-7; 8 bases fit TRBD2. The germline V gene encodes CDR1 SGHAT and CDR2 FQNNGV. The CDR3 loop spans 17 amino acids. J gave up 0 bases and V 5 bases, and 12 bases lay outside the gene matches. The CDR3 spells CASSPIARGRNSYEQYF. The DNA of the CDR3 is TGTGCCAGCAGCCCTATCGCACGCGGGAGGAACTCCTACGAGCAGTACTTC.

The V gene is TRBV20-1, the J gene TRBJ2-1; a possible D gene is TRBD1 (5 bases). V was shortened by 1 base and J by 5 bases, with 12 bases between the two germline ends. This CDR3 has 14 residues. Germline CDR1 DFQATT, CDR2 SNEGSKA (reference sequence). The CDR3 DNA reads TGCAGTGCTAGAGGTGGGGTACAGGACAATGAGCAGTTCTTC. Encoded protein: CSARGGVQDNEQFF.

This clonotype came up once. The V call is TRBV30, the J call TRBJ1-2; D is perhaps TRBD1 (6 bases). Trimming left V 1 base short and J 7 bases short, with 10 bases between. CDR1 and CDR2 (germline): GTSNPN, SVGIG (reference sequence). The CDR3 spans 12 residues. The CDR3 loop reads CAWSEPGVGYTF. In DNA form, the CDR3 reads TGTGCCTGGAGTGAACCAGGGGTTGGCTACACCTTC.

The chain has TRBV29-1 and TRBJ1-1; D ambiguous. Germline V CDR1 and CDR2: SQVTM, ANQGSEA. The V end lost 2 bases, the J end lost 5 bases, and 15 bases lay between the germline ends. This CDR3 has 14 residues. CDR3 sequence reads: CSVEPPSRGTEAFF. The CDR3, as DNA: TGCAGCGTTGAACCGCCTTCGAGAGGGACTGAAGCTTTCTTT.

This clonotype was counted a single time. This chain joins TRBV2 and TRBJ2-1, with 8 bases matching TRBD1. Losses at the gene ends were 5 bases for V and 5 bases for J; bases not matched to a gene: 5. There are 14 residues in the CDR3. The germline gives CDR1 SNHLY, CDR2 FYNNEI. CDR3 amino acids: CASSSGQGDNEQFF. The CDR3, as DNA: TGTGCCAGCAGTTCCGGACAGGGTGACAATGAGCAGTTCTTC.

CDR3 sequence: CASSSRGRDRRGTQYF. Here the CDR3 DNA reads TGTGCCAGCAGCTCACGGGGCCGGGACAGGAGAGGGACCCAGTACTTC. This chain uses TRBV11-2 with TRBJ2-5, with TRBD1 matching over 8 bases. Per the germline V gene, CDR1 is SGHAT and CDR2 is FQNNGV. J lost 7 bases, V lost 4 bases, and 14 bases had no gene match. This CDR3 comprises 16 residues.

V is TRBV6-6 and J is TRBJ1-1, with 9 bases fitting TRBD1. CDR3 size: 15 residues. J lost 4 bases, V lost 8 bases, and 11 bases had no gene match. The germline CDR1 and CDR2 sequences are MNHNY and SVGAGI (reference sequence). The CDR3 nucleotides read TGTGCCAGCCTTTCCGGGACAGGGTGGCTCACTGAAGCTTTCTTT. Its protein is CASLSGTGWLTEAFF.

J is TRBJ2-1 and V is TRBV7-2; TRBD2 is a possible D gene (5 bases). V lost 2 bases and J 12 bases, leaving 8 bases between the germline ends. The CDR3 length is 11 residues. CDR1 SGHTA and CDR2 FQGNSA come from the germline V gene. The CDR3 protein is CASSLRTPQFF. CDR3 DNA sequence: TGTGCCAGCAGCTTAAGGACTCCGCAGTTCTTC.

This sequence joins TRBV12-3 or TRBV12-4 and TRBJ1-3, with TRBD1 as a possible D gene (5 bases). Trimming pared 3 bases from V and 3 bases from J, leaving 9 bases between. This CDR3 is 14 amino acids long. The CDR3 DNA reads as TGTGCCAGCAGTTTTTCAGGGAGTGGAAACACCATATATTTT. This sequence encodes CASSFSGSGNTIYF.